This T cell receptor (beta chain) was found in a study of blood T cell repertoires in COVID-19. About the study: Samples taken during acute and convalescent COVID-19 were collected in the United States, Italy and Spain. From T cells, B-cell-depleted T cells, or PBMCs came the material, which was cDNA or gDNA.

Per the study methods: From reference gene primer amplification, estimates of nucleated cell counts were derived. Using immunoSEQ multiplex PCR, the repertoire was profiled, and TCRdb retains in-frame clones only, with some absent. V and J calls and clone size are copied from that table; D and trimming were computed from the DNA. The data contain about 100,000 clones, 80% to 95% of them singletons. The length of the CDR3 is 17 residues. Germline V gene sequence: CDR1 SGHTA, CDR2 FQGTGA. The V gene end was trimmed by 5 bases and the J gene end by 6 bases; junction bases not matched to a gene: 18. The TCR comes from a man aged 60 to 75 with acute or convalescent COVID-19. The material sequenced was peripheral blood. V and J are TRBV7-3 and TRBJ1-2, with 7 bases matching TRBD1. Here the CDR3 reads CASSGGPGQDYGDGYTF. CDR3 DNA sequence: TGTGCCAGCAGCGGGGGGCCCGGACAGGACTATGGGGATGGCTACACCTTC.